The next 26 T cell receptor beta chains were all read from a single sample in a study of blood T cell repertoires in COVID-19. Method: immunoSEQ multiplex PCR; TCRdb's copy keeps in-frame clones and lacks some. The table includes tens of thousands of clones, around 85% detected once. Specimen: peripheral blood. These receptors came from a man older than 75 with active or convalescent COVID-19.

The V call is TRBV5-1, the J call TRBJ2-2; 8 bases match TRBD2. Germline-derived CDR1 and CDR2 are SGHRS and YFSETQ. V was pared by 1 base and J by 6 bases, with 5 bases of the junction left unmatched. The CDR3 sequence is 15 residues long. The CDR3 nucleotides are TGCGCCAGCAGCTTGCTAACGGGAGGGGCCGGGGAGCTGTTTTTT. It encodes CASSLLTGGAGELFF.

Only a few counts were recorded for this clone. The V and J genes are TRBV7-9 and TRBJ2-3, with D tentatively TRBD1 (5 bases). This CDR3 contains 15 residues. CDR1 is SEHNR and CDR2 is FQNEAQ in the germline V gene (reference sequence). Trimming removed 2 bases at V and 3 bases at J, with 12 bases between. The CDR3 DNA sequence: TGTGCCAGCAGCTTATTTGGGGCTGGGACAGATACGCAGTATTTT. Amino acid sequence: CASSLFGAGTDTQYF.

This clone was seen once. The CDR3 is CASSQHPTGPSQETQYF. The CDR3 DNA reads as TGTGCCAGCAGCCAACATCCTACAGGACCGTCACAAGAGACCCAGTACTTC. This chain connects TRBV14 to TRBJ2-5; D perhaps matches TRBD1 (5 bases). Per the germline V gene, CDR1 is SGHDN and CDR2 is FVKESK. The CDR3 loop spans 17 amino acids. Deletions cut 2 bases from V and 2 bases from J, with 18 bases between.

This clone appeared a single time. The chain is built from TRBV4-3 and TRBJ2-2, with 9 bases that match TRBD1. With V trimmed by 3 bases and J by 6 bases, 11 bases remained unmatched. The CDR3 length is 17 residues. CDR1 is LGHNA, CDR2 YSLEER, per germline. The CDR3 loop is CASSQGPGQGIAGELFF. CDR3 bases: TGCGCCAGCAGCCAGGGACCAGGACAGGGGATTGCCGGGGAGCTGTTTTTT.

Here the CDR3 DNA reads TGTGCCAGCAGCACCCGCCTAATAGGACTAGGGCCGGCCGTCGCGCAGTATTTT. Encoded protein: CASSTRLIGLGPAVAQYF. V gene TRBV3-1 (or the pseudogene TRBV3-2) combines with J gene TRBJ2-3; 7 bases line up with TRBD2. The CDR3 totals 18 residues. Unmatched junction bases numbered 24, after V lost 5 bases and J lost 10 bases. Per germline, CDR1 LGHDT and CDR2 YNNKEL (reference sequence).

The V and J genes are TRBV6-6 and TRBJ1-1; D possibly corresponds to TRBD1 (5 bases). V gave up 3 bases and J gave up 2 bases, with 7 bases separating them. Germline CDR1 reads MNHNY; CDR2 reads SVGAGI (reference sequence). This CDR3 comprises 13 residues. DNA of the CDR3: TGTGCCAGCAGTTATAGGGGAAACACTGAAGCTTTCTTT. It yields the protein CASSYRGNTEAFF.

The V gene is TRBV6-1, the J gene TRBJ2-6, with D possibly being TRBD2 (6 bases). Trimming took 4 bases from V and 0 from J, leaving 22 bases between them. This CDR3 is built from 20 residues. Germline V gene sequence: CDR1 MNHNS, CDR2 SASEGT. CDR3 sequence: CASSGETSRLDYSGANVLTF. CDR3 DNA sequence: TGTGCCAGCAGTGGGGAGACCTCCAGACTAGACTACTCTGGGGCCAACGTCCTGACTTTC.

The chain combines TRBV7-2 with TRBJ2-5, with 9 bases lining up with TRBD1. Germline values: CDR1 SGHTA, CDR2 FQGNSA. The V segment lost 5 bases and the J segment 5 bases; nucleotides outside the gene matches: 6. This CDR3 spans 14 amino acids. CDR3 bases: TGTGCCAGCAGCCTACAGGGGGCGCGGGAGACCCAGTACTTC. Amino acid sequence: CASSLQGARETQYF. Together with reference TRBV7-2 and TRBJ2-5, the CDR3 gives the full variable domain: GAGVSQSPSNKVTEKGKDVELRCDPISGHTALYWYRQSLGQGLEFLIYFQGNSAPDKSGLPSDRFSAERTGGSVSTLTIQRTQQEDSAVYLCASSLQGARETQYFGPGTRLLVL.

Turning to this clone: Mismatch with germline at one junction end may stem from a read error. V is TRBV12-5 and J is TRBJ1-5; TRBD1 matches 12 bases. CDR3 length: 12 amino acids. CDR1 and CDR2 from the germline V gene are LGHNT and FRNRAP. In DNA form, the CDR3 reads TGTGCTTGTGGGACAGGGGGCCAGCCCCAGCATTTT. It yields the protein CACGTGGQPQHF. Drawing the rest from reference TRBV12-5 and TRBJ1-5, the complete variable domain is DARVTQTPRHKVTEMGQEVTMRCQPILGHNTVFWYRQTMMQGLELLAYFRNRAPLDDSGMPKDRFSAEMPDATLATLKIQPSEPRDSAVYFCACGTGGQPQHFGDGTRLSIL.

CDR3 nucleotides: TGTGCCAGCAGCCAAGATTTTTCCAAGCGGGGCCCCTACAATGAGCAGTTCTTC. Its translation is CASSQDFSKRGPYNEQFF. The chain joins TRBV3-1 (or the pseudogene TRBV3-2) to TRBJ2-1; TRBD2 agrees at 7 bases. Germline CDR1 is LGHDT and CDR2 is YNNKEL (reference sequence). The CDR3 is made up of 18 amino acids. V shed 0 bases and J 2 bases; nucleotides not matched to a gene: 10.

This clone was observed a handful of times. This chain joins TRBV7-2 and TRBJ1-4; D unclear. V lost 1 base and J lost 3, with 6 bases in between. CDR1 is SGHTA and CDR2 is FQGNSA in the germline V gene. The CDR3 is 14 amino acids. Here the CDR3 reads CASSLGVANEKLFF. The DNA for the CDR3 is TGTGCCAGCAGCTTAGGCGTAGCTAATGAAAAACTGTTTTTT.

The chain joins TRBV4-1 to TRBJ2-3, with 7 bases identical to TRBD2. J lost 0 bases, V lost 0 bases, and 3 bases had no gene match. CDR1 and CDR2 (germline): MGHRA, YSYEKL. CDR3 size: 16 residues. The CDR3 is CASSQDRGGSTDTQYF. In nucleotides, the CDR3 is TGCGCCAGCAGCCAAGATCGCGGGGGTAGCACAGATACGCAGTATTTT.

This clone occurred a few times. The DNA for the CDR3 is TGTGCCAGTAGGCCTAGCGGGAAGGGTTACAATGAGCAGTTCTTC. Translated: CASRPSGKGYNEQFF. The chain couples TRBV19 to TRBJ2-1, with 9 nucleotides matching TRBD2. The CDR3 runs to 15 residues. V was clipped by 6 bases and J by 4 bases; unmatched bases: 7. Looked up from germline, CDR1 is LNHDA and CDR2 is SQIVND (reference sequence).

The V gene is TRBV7-2, the J gene TRBJ2-3, with no clear D. Trimming stripped 2 bases from V and 6 bases from J, with 15 bases between. This CDR3 is 15 amino acids long. CDR1 is SGHTA, CDR2 FQGNSA, per germline. The chain's CDR3 is CASSLNGGVGDTQYF. The CDR3 nucleotides read TGTGCCAGCAGCTTAAATGGCGGAGTGGGTGATACGCAGTATTTT.

This chain links TRBV27 with TRBJ1-4, with 9 bases identical to TRBD1. CDR1 is MNHEY, CDR2 SMNVEV, per germline (reference sequence). The CDR3 sequence is 19 residues long. Unmatched junction bases numbered 13, after V lost 5 bases and J lost 0 bases. The CDR3 reads CASSPTGTGMGATNEKLFF. For the CDR3, the DNA is TGTGCCAGCAGTCCAACCGGGACAGGGATGGGAGCAACTAATGAAAAACTGTTTTTT.

CDR3: CASSPGTGTETQYF. In DNA form, the CDR3 reads TGTGCCAGCAGCCCGGGGACAGGGACGGAGACCCAGTACTTC. This chain uses TRBV7-6 with TRBJ2-5; 9 nucleotides align to TRBD1. V lost 5 bases to trimming and J lost 5 bases; unmatched junction nucleotides: 6. Germline V gene sequence: CDR1 SGHVS, CDR2 FNYEAQ. This CDR3 is built from 14 residues.

This chain joins TRBV6-5 and TRBJ1-2; 7 nucleotides line up with TRBD1. The length of the CDR3 is 13 residues. Germline assignment: CDR1 MNHEY and CDR2 SVGAGI. The trim removed 3 bases at V and 8 bases at J, leaving 6 bases unmatched. In DNA form, the CDR3 reads TGTGCCAGCAGTTATACAGGGGATACAGGCTACACCTTC. This sequence encodes CASSYTGDTGYTF.

This chain links TRBV19 with TRBJ1-1; D not resolved. The germline V and J ends were trimmed by 7 bases and 1 base, with 4 bases remaining between them. The CDR3 spans 11 residues. CDR1 and CDR2 from the germline V gene are LNHDA and SQIVND (reference sequence). This CDR3 is CASNKNTEAFF. DNA of the CDR3: TGTGCCAGTAATAAGAACACTGAAGCTTTCTTT.

The rearrangement joins TRBV5-1 to TRBJ2-7; weak D call: TRBD2 (6 bases). Per the germline V gene, CDR1 is SGHRS and CDR2 is YFSETQ. V lost 0 bases and J 5 bases, leaving 12 bases between the germline ends. The CDR3 has 14 amino acids. CDR3 in amino acids: CASSLGRGIDEQYF. CDR3 bases: TGCGCCAGCAGCTTGGGTCGGGGGATCGACGAGCAGTACTTC.

V and J are TRBV18 and TRBJ2-5; the D gene is possibly TRBD1 (6 bases). CDR1 and CDR2 from the germline V gene are KGHSH and LQKENI. The germline V and J ends were trimmed by 3 bases and 2 bases, with 10 bases remaining between them. The CDR3 length is 14 residues. The chain's CDR3 is CASSPTTGQETQYF. The CDR3 DNA is TGTGCCAGCTCACCCACGACAGGTCAAGAGACCCAGTACTTC.

The genes are TRBV19 and TRBJ1-5, with D perhaps matching TRBD1 (5 bases). The V gene lost 2 bases and the J gene lost 1 base, with 15 bases spanning the gap. CDR1 is LNHDA and CDR2 is SQIVND in the germline V gene (reference sequence). This CDR3 has 17 amino acids. The CDR3 is CASSILGGGGSNQPQHF. In DNA, the CDR3 is TGTGCCAGTAGTATACTGGGGGGTGGTGGAAGCAATCAGCCCCAGCATTTT.

This clone was seen only a few times. The chain employs TRBV6-2 or TRBV6-3 and TRBJ2-2, with D hard to call. The CDR3 is made up of 14 amino acids. The V end was cut by 6 bases, the J end by 6 bases, with 14 bases between. Germline V gene sequence: CDR1 MNHEY, CDR2 SVGEGT. CDR3 loop: CASSPRPASGELFF. Here the CDR3 DNA reads TGTGCCAGCAGCCCGCGGCCAGCCTCCGGGGAGCTGTTTTTT.

This chain connects TRBV6-5 to TRBJ2-3; 8 bases align to TRBD2. This CDR3 contains 13 residues. The ends lost 10 bases at V and 9 bases at J; junction bases unmatched: 12. Looked up from germline, CDR1 is MNHEY and CDR2 is SVGAGI. The CDR3 nucleotides read TGTGCCACCTATAGCGGGGCGGGTATGACGCAGTATTTT. This encodes CATYSGAGMTQYF.

The chain uses TRBV30 and TRBJ2-2, with 9 bases lining up with TRBD1. V gave up 5 bases and J gave up 6 bases; unmatched junction bases: 4. The germline V gene has CDR1 GTSNPN and CDR2 SVGIG (reference sequence). The CDR3 is 13 amino acids. As DNA, the CDR3 is TGTGCCTGGGGGACAGGGTCGCCCGGGGAGCTGTTTTTT. The encoded protein is CAWGTGSPGELFF. Full variable domain (outside the CDR3, taken from reference TRBV30 and TRBJ2-2): SQTIHQWPATLVQPVGSPLSLECTVEGTSNPNLYWYRQAAGRGLQLLFYSVGIGQISSEVPQNLSASRPQDRQFILSSKKLLLSDSGFYLCAWGTGSPGELFFGEGSRLTVL.

J is TRBJ2-7 and V is TRBV9, with TRBD1 identical over 9 bases. Germline CDR1 and CDR2: SGDLS and YYNGEE. V was pared by 4 bases and J by 7 bases, with 12 bases of the junction left unmatched. This CDR3 comprises 15 residues. Here the CDR3 reads CASSFQDRGPGEQYF. CDR3 nucleotides: TGTGCCAGCAGCTTCCAGGACAGGGGACCGGGGGAGCAGTACTTC.

This clone was found once. The rearrangement links TRBV29-1 to TRBJ2-1; 7 bases map to TRBD1. The CDR3 has 14 amino acids. Germline V lookup: CDR1 SQVTM, CDR2 ANQGSEA. V lost 7 bases, J lost 7 bases, and 13 bases stayed unmatched. The CDR3 nucleotides read TGCAGCGCCGAACCGACAGGGATTGGTAATGAGCAGTTCTTC. Its protein is CSAEPTGIGNEQFF.